These 8 T cell receptor beta chains came from one sample sequenced in a study of T-cell reconstitution after alpha-beta-depleted transplantation in children. Unique molecular identifiers were built into the TCRbeta library. TCRdb re-called the PCR reads through MiXCR, storing one row per CDR3 protein. The repertoire includes around 800,000 distinct CDR3 sequences, approximately 15% of them detected once, and around 5% sits in the top ten. The sequenced sample was PBMCs, mostly from graft donor cells, obtained 360 days after TCRalphabeta/CD19-depleted stem cell transplant. Receptors were obtained from a male patient between 10 and 17 years old who had a stem cell transplant for acute lymphoblastic leukemia, so the T cells may come from the graft donor.

The genes are TRBV20-1 and TRBJ2-2; a weak D match, TRBD2 (6 bases). This CDR3 has 16 residues. With 1 base removed from V and 2 bases from J, the gap between germline ends came to 14 bases. Germline values: CDR1 DFQATT, CDR2 SNEGSKA (reference sequence). The CDR3 DNA follows: TGCAGTGCTAGAGTCGGGCGGGGCCTTAACACCGGGGAGCTGTTTTTT. Amino acid sequence: CSARVGRGLNTGELFF.

The J gene is TRBJ2-7, the V gene TRBV5-1, with 8 nucleotides matching TRBD1. Germline loops: CDR1 SGHRS, CDR2 YFSETQ. CDR3 length: 14 residues. The V gene end was trimmed by 3 bases and the J gene end by 1 base; junction bases not matched to a gene: 3. CDR3 loop: CASSWDRTSYEQYF. The CDR3 DNA follows: TGCGCCAGCAGCTGGGACAGGACTTCCTACGAGCAGTACTTC.

This clonotype has just a few counts. The chain uses TRBV27 and TRBJ2-3; 9 positions agree with TRBD2. The V and J ends lost 3 bases and 4 bases, in that order; junction bases with no gene match: 5. Germline V CDR1 and CDR2: MNHEY, SMNVEV (reference sequence). This CDR3 has 15 amino acids. Here the CDR3 reads CASSFIAGAPDTQYF. DNA of the CDR3: TGTGCCAGCAGTTTTATAGCGGGAGCCCCAGATACGCAGTATTTT.

V gene TRBV7-9 combines with J gene TRBJ2-7; D is unresolved. V was shortened by 1 base and J by 2 bases, with 9 bases between the two germline ends. Germline V CDR1 and CDR2: SEHNR, FQNEAQ (reference sequence). The CDR3 covers 14 residues. CDR3 nucleotides: TGTGCCAGCAGCTTAGAACTGGATACCTACGAGCAGTACTTC. This gives the protein CASSLELDTYEQYF.

This clonotype was counted ten times or more. J is TRBJ2-1 and V is TRBV15; a possible D gene is TRBD2 (6 bases). Germline CDR1 LNHNV, CDR2 YYDKDF (reference sequence). This CDR3 contains 16 residues. The V end lost 0 bases, the J end lost 1 base, and 10 bases lay between the germline ends. CDR3 in amino acids: CATSRDLAISYNEQFF. CDR3 DNA sequence: TGTGCCACCAGCAGAGATCTAGCGATATCCTACAATGAGCAGTTCTTC.

This clonotype was seen many times. This chain uses TRBV5-5 with TRBJ2-7; 7 bases line up with TRBD1. This CDR3 has 15 amino acids. Unmatched junction bases numbered 7, after V lost 2 bases and J lost 2 bases. Per germline, CDR1 SGHKS and CDR2 YYEKEE (reference sequence). In DNA form, the CDR3 reads TGTGCCAGCAGCTTAATTACCGGGACAGCCTACGAGCAGTACTTC. Translation: CASSLITGTAYEQYF.

This chain links TRBV10-1 with TRBJ2-2; 9 bases map to TRBD1. The CDR3 has 17 residues. Germline lookup yields CDR1 WNHNN and CDR2 SYGVQD (reference sequence). The V gene end was trimmed by 5 bases and the J gene end by 6 bases; junction bases not matched to a gene: 13. The CDR3 loop is CASSYRGTGGLAGELFF. CDR3 bases: TGCGCCAGCAGTTACAGGGGAACAGGGGGCCTCGCCGGGGAGCTGTTTTTT.

This clonotype has only a few counts. The rearrangement uses TRBV4-1 and TRBJ1-5; the match to TRBD1 covers 8 bases. Losses at the gene ends were 0 bases for V and 7 bases for J; bases not matched to a gene: 5. CDR1 MGHRA and CDR2 YSYEKL come from the germline V gene. CDR3 length: 15 residues. In DNA form, the CDR3 reads TGCGCCAGCAGCCAAGATATAACAGGGGGACAGCCCCAGCATTTT. Its protein is CASSQDITGGQPQHF.